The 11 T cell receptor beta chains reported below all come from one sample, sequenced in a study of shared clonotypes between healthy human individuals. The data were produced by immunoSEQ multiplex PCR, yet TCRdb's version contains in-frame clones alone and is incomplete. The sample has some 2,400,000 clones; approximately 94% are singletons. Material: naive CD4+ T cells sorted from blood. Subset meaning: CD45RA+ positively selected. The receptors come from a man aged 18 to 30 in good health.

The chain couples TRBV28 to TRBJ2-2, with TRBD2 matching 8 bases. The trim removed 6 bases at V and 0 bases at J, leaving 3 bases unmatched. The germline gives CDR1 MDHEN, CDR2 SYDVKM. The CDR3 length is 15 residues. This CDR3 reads CASSSGGPNTGELFF. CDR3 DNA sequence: TGTGCCAGCAGCTCGGGGGGGCCGAACACCGGGGAGCTGTTTTTT.

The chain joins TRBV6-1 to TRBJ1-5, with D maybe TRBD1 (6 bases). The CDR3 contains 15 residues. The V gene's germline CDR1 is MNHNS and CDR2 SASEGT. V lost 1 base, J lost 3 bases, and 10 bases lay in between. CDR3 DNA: TGTGCCAGCAGTGAAGGGACAGACTTCAATCAGCCCCAGCATTTT. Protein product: CASSEGTDFNQPQHF.

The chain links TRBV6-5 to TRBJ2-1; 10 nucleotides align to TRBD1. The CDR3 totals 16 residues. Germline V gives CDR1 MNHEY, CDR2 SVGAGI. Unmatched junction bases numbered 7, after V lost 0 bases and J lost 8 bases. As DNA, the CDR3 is TGTGCCAGCAGTTACTCCGGGACAGGGGCAAGAGATGAGCAGTTCTTC. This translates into CASSYSGTGARDEQFF.

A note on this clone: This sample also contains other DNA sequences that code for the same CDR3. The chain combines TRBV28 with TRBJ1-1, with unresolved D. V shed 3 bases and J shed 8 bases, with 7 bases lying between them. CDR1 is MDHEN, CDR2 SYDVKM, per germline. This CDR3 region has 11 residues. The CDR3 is CASSLIGEAFF. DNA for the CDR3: TGTGCCAGCAGTTTGATCGGAGAAGCTTTCTTT.

CDR3 coding DNA: TGCGCCAGCAGCGATAGCGGGAGGGGGCCCACAGATACGCAGTATTTT. Translating gives CASSDSGRGPTDTQYF. V is TRBV10-1 and J is TRBJ2-3; the match to TRBD2 covers 11 bases. Germline trimming cut 6 bases from V and 2 bases from J; bases unmatched to any gene: 7. The germline V gene encodes CDR1 WNHNN and CDR2 SYGVQD (reference sequence). The CDR3 has 16 residues.

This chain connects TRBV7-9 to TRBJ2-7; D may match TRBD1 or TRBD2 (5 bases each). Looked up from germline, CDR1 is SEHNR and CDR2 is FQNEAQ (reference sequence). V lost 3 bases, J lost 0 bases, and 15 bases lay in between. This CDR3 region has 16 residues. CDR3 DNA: TGTGCCAGCAGCTTGGGCCGGGACCCGCTCTCCTACGAGCAGTACTTC. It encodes CASSLGRDPLSYEQYF.

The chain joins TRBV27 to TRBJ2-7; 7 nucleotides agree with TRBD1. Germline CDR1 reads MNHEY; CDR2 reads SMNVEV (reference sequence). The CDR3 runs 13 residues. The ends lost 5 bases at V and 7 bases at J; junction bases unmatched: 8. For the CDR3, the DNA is TGTGCCAGCAGTCGGGACAGAACGGGGGAGCAGTACTTC. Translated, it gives CASSRDRTGEQYF.

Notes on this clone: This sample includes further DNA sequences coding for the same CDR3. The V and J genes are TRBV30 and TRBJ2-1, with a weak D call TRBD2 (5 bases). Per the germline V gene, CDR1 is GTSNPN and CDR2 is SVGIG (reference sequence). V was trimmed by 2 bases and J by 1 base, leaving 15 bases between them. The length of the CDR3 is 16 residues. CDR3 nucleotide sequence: TGTGCCTGGAGTCCGAAAGGGCGAGGGTCCTACAATGAGCAGTTCTTC. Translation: CAWSPKGRGSYNEQFF. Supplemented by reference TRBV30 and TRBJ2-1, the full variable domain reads SQTIHQWPATLVQPVGSPLSLECTVEGTSNPNLYWYRQAAGRGLQLLFYSVGIGQISSEVPQNLSASRPQDRQFILSSKKLLLSDSGFYLCAWSPKGRGSYNEQFFGPGTRLTVL.

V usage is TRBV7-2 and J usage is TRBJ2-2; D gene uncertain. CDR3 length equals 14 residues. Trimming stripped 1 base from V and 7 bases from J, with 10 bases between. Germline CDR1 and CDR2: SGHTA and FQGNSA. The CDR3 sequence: CASSLGADLGELFF. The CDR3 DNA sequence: TGTGCCAGCAGCTTAGGAGCCGACCTCGGGGAGCTGTTTTTT.

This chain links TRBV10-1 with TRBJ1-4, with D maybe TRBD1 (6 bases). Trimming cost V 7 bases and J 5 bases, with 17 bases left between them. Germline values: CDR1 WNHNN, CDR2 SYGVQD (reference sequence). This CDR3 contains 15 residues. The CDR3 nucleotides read TGCGCCAGCAAGAGGCTCGACAGGAGCAATGAAAAACTGTTTTTT. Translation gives CASKRLDRSNEKLFF.

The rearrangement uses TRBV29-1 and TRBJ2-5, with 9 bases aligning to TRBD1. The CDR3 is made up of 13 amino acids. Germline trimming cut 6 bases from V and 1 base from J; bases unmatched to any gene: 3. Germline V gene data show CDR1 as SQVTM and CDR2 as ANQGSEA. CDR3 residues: CSVEQGAQETQYF. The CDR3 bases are TGCAGCGTAGAACAGGGGGCCCAAGAGACCCAGTACTTC.